The sequence of this T cell receptor beta chain was determined in a study of identical twins. TCRdb itself ran the 5' RACE reads through MiXCR, one entry per CDR3 protein. The data hold nearly 650,000 distinct CDR3 sequences, with just over 7% observed a single time. This clonotype was seen many times. Germline assignment: CDR1 SGHKS and CDR2 YYEKEE (reference sequence). CDR3 length: 14 residues. V was clipped by 0 bases and J by 0 bases, with 5 bases between them. The same sample was also used in a study of yellow fever vaccine responses in identical twins.

The TCR was taken from a woman between 18 and 29 years old in good health. The genes are TRBV5-5 and TRBJ2-3, with D unclear. Sequencing was performed on PBMCs. The DNA for the CDR3 is TGTGCCAGCAGCTTGGAGAGTAGCACAGATACGCAGTATTTT. Translated: CASSLESSTDTQYF.